A selection of T cell receptor beta chains follows, all from one sample in a study of shared clonotypes between healthy human individuals. Clones were read by immunoSEQ multiplex PCR, and TCRdb kept only the in-frame ones, dropping some. Altogether 80,000 to 100,000 clones are present, 60% to 70% being singletons, with the ten largest covering about 50%. Sequenced: memory CD8+ T cells sorted from blood. The receptors originated from a man under 40 in good health. CDR3s include the opening cysteine and the closing phenylalanine or tryptophan.

V gene	J gene	CDR3 protein
TRBV11-2	TRBJ1-4	CASSPGYREEKLFF
TRBV27	TRBJ2-1	CASSKLDSYNEQFF
TRBV28	TRBJ2-2	CASSKNTGELFF
TRBV11-2	TRBJ2-3	CASTLHTDTQYF
TRBV11-2	TRBJ2-1	CASSAGVAGNEQFF
TRBV28	TRBJ2-6	CASSFQPVSGANVLTF
TRBV15	TRBJ1-4	CATSQFPGQGRTNEKLFF
TRBV25-1	TRBJ2-5	CASSEGQGQETQYF
TRBV7-3	TRBJ2-1	CASSPRDRVYNEQFF
TRBV5-1	TRBJ2-7	CASSPLGGSYEQYF
TRBV7-2	TRBJ2-7	CASSLRQQREQYF
TRBV15	TRBJ1-5	CATSKTGTGDYSNQPQHF
TRBV5-1	TRBJ2-3	CASRVAAVDGDTQYF
TRBV7-2	TRBJ1-1	CASSVPLDNTEAFF
TRBV28	TRBJ2-7	CASSLGQGLLTYEQYF
TRBV7-9	TRBJ1-1	CASSLDVVEAFF
TRBV18	TRBJ2-1	CASSPPAGGGDEQFF
TRBV5-4	TRBJ2-7	CASARDNSYEQYF
TRBV7-9	TRBJ1-2	CASSSTRQGGNYGYTF
TRBV27	TRBJ2-7	CASSFTSGYEQYF
TRBV5-1	TRBJ2-1	CASSFRDRGTLNEQFF
TRBV23-1	TRBJ2-5	CASPPRTRAETQYF
TRBV7-9	TRBJ2-3	CASRLGLAGANTDTQYF
TRBV28	TRBJ1-5	CASTLGLGIQPQHF
TRBV4-3	TRBJ1-3	CASSQEVAGSGNTIYF